The 14 T cell receptor beta chains in this list originate from one sample, sequenced in a study of response to subunit inactivated influenza vaccine. TCRdb re-called the RT-PCR reads through MiXCR, storing one row per CDR3 protein. The sample lists about 160,000 distinct CDR3 sequences, about a tenth occurring once. The sequenced sample was non-naive T cells sorted from PBMCs, obtained roughly 48 days after vaccination. These receptors were obtained from a man aged 45-65 years who received an inactivated influenza vaccine.

This clonotype was seen ten or more times. Given a much more abundant clone one base away, this may be a read error. J is TRBJ2-7 and V is TRBV11-1, with D uncertain. The CDR3 length is 12 residues. CDR1 and CDR2 (germline): SGHAT, FQDESV (reference sequence). Trimming stripped 5 bases from V and 3 bases from J, with 8 bases between. In DNA, the CDR3 is TGTGCCAGCAGCGCGGACGGCTACGAGCAGTACTTC. Protein product: CASSADGYEQYF.

This clonotype was counted at least ten times. This sequence joins TRBV10-2 and TRBJ2-7; 8 bases align to TRBD2. Unmatched junction bases numbered 10, after V lost 7 bases and J lost 5 bases. The CDR3 contains 14 residues. The germline V gene encodes CDR1 WSHSY and CDR2 SAAADI. The chain's CDR3 is CASIGGTRPNEQYF. In nucleotides, the CDR3 is TGCGCCAGCATTGGTGGGACTAGACCCAACGAGCAGTACTTC.

The table lists this clonotype with many counts. The V and J genes are TRBV5-1 and TRBJ1-6; a possible D gene is TRBD1 (6 bases). V was pared by 3 bases and J by 5 bases, with 9 bases between. The CDR3 extends over 14 amino acids. CDR1 and CDR2 (germline): SGHRS, YFSETQ. The CDR3: CASSSGQNNSPLHF. For the CDR3, the DNA is TGCGCCAGCAGCTCGGGACAAAATAATTCACCCCTCCACTTT.

V usage is TRBV20-1 and J usage is TRBJ2-1; 12 bases are shared with TRBD2. The CDR3 runs to 14 residues. Looked up from germline, CDR1 is DFQATT and CDR2 is SNEGSKA (reference sequence). Unmatched junction bases numbered 5, after V lost 5 bases and J lost 6 bases. CDR3 residues: CSAYLAGGGNEQFF. Written as DNA, the CDR3 is TGCAGTGCTTATCTAGCGGGGGGGGGCAATGAGCAGTTCTTC.

The chain carries TRBV4-1 and TRBJ1-2, with TRBD1 identical over 8 bases. Germline CDR1 and CDR2: MGHRA and YSYEKL. This CDR3 is built from 14 residues. With V trimmed by 5 bases and J by 4 bases, 6 bases remained unmatched. The CDR3 nucleotides read TGCGCCAGCAGCGTCGGGACAGGCCTCTATGGCTACACCTTC. It is translated as CASSVGTGLYGYTF.

The chain recombines TRBV5-6 with TRBJ2-7, with D possibly being TRBD1 (5 bases). V lost 4 bases, J lost 3 bases, and 14 bases lay in between. The CDR3 is made up of 14 amino acids. Germline CDR1 reads SGHDT; CDR2 reads YYEEEE. The CDR3 nucleotides are TGTGCCAGCAGCCCCCCTGACAGCGACTACGAGCAGTACTTC. Translation gives CASSPPDSDYEQYF.

This clonotype was seen a few times. Just one base apart from a much larger clone, this may be a read error. The chain uses TRBV10-3 and TRBJ2-1; no clear D gene. The germline V gene encodes CDR1 ENHRY and CDR2 SYGVKD. Trimming pared 2 bases from V and 7 bases from J, leaving 3 bases between. This CDR3 spans 11 amino acids. The CDR3 here is CAISERNEQFF. The CDR3 nucleotides are TGTGCCATCAGTGAGCGTAATGAGCAGTTCTTC.

This clonotype was counted only a few times. The chain uses TRBV29-1 and TRBJ2-3; 8 nucleotides match TRBD2. Trimming at V came to 3 bases and at J to 6 bases, leaving 8 bases not matched to a gene. Germline V gives CDR1 SQVTM, CDR2 ANQGSEA. The length of the CDR3 is 14 residues. For the CDR3, the DNA is TGCAGCGTTGATATGGGACTAGGGTCCGATACGCAGTATTTT. Translating it yields CSVDMGLGSDTQYF.

In this sample, this clonotype turned up a few times. The chain uses TRBV28 and TRBJ2-1; TRBD1 matches 8 bases. The V and J ends lost 6 bases and 5 bases, in that order; junction bases with no gene match: 3. The germline gives CDR1 MDHEN, CDR2 SYDVKM. The CDR3 has 13 residues. CDR3 sequence reads: CASSVQGDNEQFF. CDR3 coding DNA: TGTGCCAGCAGCGTACAGGGGGACAATGAGCAGTTCTTC.

This clonotype was seen many times. V is TRBV7-2 and J is TRBJ2-1; a possible D gene is TRBD1 (6 bases). Germline V gene sequence: CDR1 SGHTA, CDR2 FQGNSA. V lost 1 base to trimming and J lost 7 bases, with 14 bases between them. This CDR3 is 15 amino acids long. The DNA for the CDR3 is TGTGCCAGCAGCTTAGACGTGGGGGCCCCAAATGAGCAGTTCTTC. Translating it yields CASSLDVGAPNEQFF. Full variable domain (remainder filled in from reference TRBV7-2 and TRBJ2-1): GAGVSQSPSNKVTEKGKDVELRCDPISGHTALYWYRQSLGQGLEFLIYFQGNSAPDKSGLPSDRFSAERTGGSVSTLTIQRTQQEDSAVYLCASSLDVGAPNEQFFGPGTRLTVL.

The V gene is TRBV27, the J gene TRBJ2-3, with 8 bases that match TRBD2. Germline V gene data show CDR1 as MNHEY and CDR2 as SMNVEV (reference sequence). There are 18 residues in the CDR3. The V gene end was trimmed by 5 bases and the J gene end by 1 base; junction bases not matched to a gene: 14. The CDR3 DNA follows: TGTGCCAGCAGTCCTCGGTTAGCCCTCGGGAGGGGCACAGATACGCAGTATTTT. It encodes CASSPRLALGRGTDTQYF.

This chain links TRBV28 with TRBJ2-1; D remains unclear. The V end was cut by 5 bases, the J end by 3 bases, with 8 bases between. Germline V gene lookup returns CDR1 MDHEN and CDR2 SYDVKM. The CDR3 contains 13 residues. The CDR3 protein is CASSPPDYNEQFF. The CDR3 DNA is TGTGCCAGCAGTCCCCCCGACTACAATGAGCAGTTCTTC.

This clonotype was counted at least ten times. The CDR3: CSAPPRTGQNIQYF. Written as DNA, the CDR3 is TGCAGTGCCCCCCCGAGGACAGGCCAAAACATTCAGTACTTC. V gene TRBV20-1 combines with J gene TRBJ2-4, with 7 positions matching TRBD1. Looked up from germline, CDR1 is DFQATT and CDR2 is SNEGSKA (reference sequence). Losses at the gene ends were 6 bases for V and 5 bases for J; bases not matched to a gene: 10. The CDR3 sequence is 14 residues long.

In its sample, this clonotype was seen many times. The V call is TRBV7-8, the J call TRBJ2-7; 7 bases agree with TRBD1. Germline V gives CDR1 SGHVS, CDR2 FQNEAQ. The V gene end was trimmed by 0 bases and the J gene end by 3 bases; junction bases not matched to a gene: 5. The CDR3 spans 15 residues. DNA for the CDR3: TGTGCCAGCAGCTTAGCGCTCACAGGGGTCTACGAGCAGTACTTC. Protein product: CASSLALTGVYEQYF. Together with reference TRBV7-8 and TRBJ2-7, the CDR3 gives the full variable domain: GAGVSQSPRYKVAKRGQDVALRCDPISGHVSLFWYQQALGQGPEFLTYFQNEAQLDKSGLPSDRFFAERPEGSVSTLKIQRTQQEDSAVYLCASSLALTGVYEQYFGPGTRLTVT.